The 5 T cell receptor beta chains below all came from one sample that was sequenced in a study of shared clonotypes between healthy human individuals. The method was immunoSEQ multiplex PCR; TCRdb's version includes in-frame clones alone and lacks a portion of them. The table shows some 2,000,000 clones, with approximately 94% occurring only once. Sequenced: naive CD4+ T cells sorted from blood. The subset: CD45RA+ positively selected. The receptors here all came from a man aged 18 to 29 in good health.

Details on this clone: This sample also contains other DNA sequences that code for the same CDR3. Here the CDR3 reads CASSLGGGDTGELFF. The CDR3 DNA reads TGTGCCAGCAGCTTAGGGGGCGGCGACACCGGGGAGCTGTTTTTT. V gene TRBV7-2 combines with J gene TRBJ2-2, with D possibly TRBD1 on 5 matching bases. Per germline, CDR1 SGHTA and CDR2 FQGNSA. V lost 1 base to trimming and J lost 3 bases, with 9 bases between them. The CDR3 runs 15 residues. Filled out from reference TRBV7-2 and TRBJ2-2, the complete variable domain reads GAGVSQSPSNKVTEKGKDVELRCDPISGHTALYWYRQSLGQGLEFLIYFQGNSAPDKSGLPSDRFSAERTGGSVSTLTIQRTQQEDSAVYLCASSLGGGDTGELFFGEGSRLTVL.

This clone was detected a few times. This chain connects TRBV6-5 to TRBJ2-7, with D perhaps TRBD2 (6 bases). The CDR3 has 13 residues. Germline V CDR1 and CDR2: MNHEY, SVGAGI. Trimming pared 8 bases from V and 5 bases from J, leaving 16 bases between. The CDR3 here is CASRRGLGDEQYF. CDR3 sequence (DNA): TGTGCCAGCCGCCGGGGGTTAGGAGACGAGCAGTACTTC.

The chain couples TRBV2 to TRBJ1-4; D possibly corresponds to TRBD1 (5 bases). Germline CDR1 and CDR2: SNHLY and FYNNEI. Trimming removed 7 bases from V and 5 bases from J, with 23 bases in between. This CDR3 has 17 amino acids. CDR3 region: CASNGLKVGRLNEKLFF. The DNA for the CDR3 is TGTGCCAGCAACGGTTTAAAGGTGGGACGTTTAAATGAAAAACTGTTTTTT.

V is TRBV5-5 and J is TRBJ2-2, with 7 bases lining up with TRBD1. Trimming cost V 0 bases and J 5 bases; bases outside gene matches: 4. In germline, CDR1 is SGHKS, CDR2 YYEKEE (reference sequence). This CDR3 has 15 residues. The CDR3 here is CASSLGTGITGELFF. The CDR3 region has the DNA TGTGCCAGCAGCTTGGGGACAGGTATTACCGGGGAGCTGTTTTTT.

The rearrangement joins TRBV11-2 to TRBJ2-3; D unclear. The V gene's germline CDR1 is SGHAT and CDR2 FQNNGV. V dropped 1 base and J dropped 0 bases, with 14 bases sitting between them. The CDR3 consists of 17 residues. The CDR3: CASSLGSWSASTDTQYF. The CDR3 coding sequence is TGTGCCAGCAGCTTAGGGTCTTGGTCAGCTAGCACAGATACGCAGTATTTT.